The 9 T cell receptor beta chains given below trace back to one sample, sequenced in a study of T cell responses to AZD1222 COVID-19 vaccine. Profiling relied on immunoSEQ multiplex PCR, and the TCRdb table lists in-frame clones only, not all of them. Of some 120,000 clones in the sample, just under 95% were seen once. The source was peripheral blood, collected on day 0 of AZD1222 vaccination. The receptors stem from an adult in good health.

The CDR3 protein is CASSEPGTGYNEQFF. DNA of the CDR3: TGTGCCAGCAGCGAACCCGGGACGGGCTACAATGAGCAGTTCTTC. This chain connects TRBV9 to TRBJ2-1; D is possibly TRBD1 or TRBD2 (5 bases each). Germline V gene lookup returns CDR1 SGDLS and CDR2 YYNGEE. The CDR3 has 15 residues. Trimming cost V 3 bases and J 3 bases, with 13 bases left between them.

Only one count was recorded for this clone. The chain joins TRBV28 to TRBJ1-5; D unresolved. Germline V CDR1 and CDR2: MDHEN, SYDVKM. The V end lost 2 bases, the J end lost 7 bases, and 15 bases lay between the germline ends. This CDR3 has 15 residues. The DNA for the CDR3 is TGTGCCAGCAGTTTAAGCCCCCAGGTGTTCCAGCCCCAGCATTTT. Translation gives CASSLSPQVFQPQHF. Full variable domain (remainder filled in from reference TRBV28 and TRBJ1-5): DVKVTQSSRYLVKRTGEKVFLECVQDMDHENMFWYRQDPGLGLRLIYFSYDVKMKEKGDIPEGYSVSREKKERFSLILESASTNQTSMYLCASSLSPQVFQPQHFGDGTRLSIL.

The chain has TRBV4-1 and TRBJ2-1; 13 bases match TRBD2. From germline, CDR1 is MGHRA and CDR2 YSYEKL. CDR3 length: 15 amino acids. V dropped 1 base and J dropped 6; count of bases not matched to a gene: 0. Here the CDR3 DNA reads TGCGCCAGCAGCCAAGGACTAGCGGGAGGCAATGAGCAGTTCTTC. Protein: CASSQGLAGGNEQFF.

This chain links TRBV30 with TRBJ2-6; D is undetermined. V lost 2 bases and J 2 bases, leaving 7 bases between the germline ends. Per the germline V gene, CDR1 is GTSNPN and CDR2 is SVGIG (reference sequence). The CDR3 totals 14 residues. The CDR3 protein is CAWSPGAGANVLTF. In DNA, the CDR3 is TGTGCCTGGAGTCCTGGGGCTGGGGCCAACGTCCTGACTTTC.

V usage is TRBV9 and J usage is TRBJ2-1, with D maybe TRBD2 (5 bases). CDR3 length equals 17 residues. The germline V gene encodes CDR1 SGDLS and CDR2 YYNGEE. Deletions cut 0 bases from V and 5 bases from J, with 18 bases between. As DNA, the CDR3 is TGTGCCAGCAGCGTAGCTACTAGGGCGGCACCAAACAATGAGCAGTTCTTC. Its protein product is CASSVATRAAPNNEQFF.

This clone was detected once. The gene calls are TRBV27 and TRBJ1-4; D not certain. Trimming removed 5 bases from V and 0 bases from J, with 10 bases in between. Germline V lookup: CDR1 MNHEY, CDR2 SMNVEV (reference sequence). The CDR3 is 15 amino acids. In nucleotides, the CDR3 is TGTGCCAGCAGTCCCTTTGACGCAACTAATGAAAAACTGTTTTTT. This translates into CASSPFDATNEKLFF.

J is TRBJ1-1 and V is TRBV7-6; TRBD1 aligns across 7 bases. CDR1 and CDR2 from the germline V gene are SGHVS and FNYEAQ. J was trimmed by 4 bases and V by 5 bases; bases with no gene match: 10. This CDR3 has 15 amino acids. CDR3 region: CASSPQGDWRTEAFF. The CDR3 DNA reads TGTGCCAGCAGCCCCCAGGGGGACTGGCGCACTGAAGCTTTCTTT.

The V and J genes are TRBV29-1 and TRBJ2-2; no definite D call. Trimming removed 8 bases at V and 7 bases at J, with 11 bases between. From germline, CDR1 is SQVTM and CDR2 ANQGSEA. This CDR3 is built from 11 residues. CDR3 DNA sequence: TGCAGCCTCTATAAGGGCGGGGAGCTGTTTTTT. Residues: CSLYKGGELFF.

The chain links TRBV5-1 to TRBJ2-5; no definite D call. The CDR3 is 12 amino acids. Germline V lookup: CDR1 SGHRS, CDR2 YFSETQ. V gave up 6 bases and J gave up 5 bases, with 11 bases separating them. CDR3 loop: CASTGSSETQYF. The CDR3, as DNA: TGCGCCAGCACGGGCTCCTCGGAGACCCAGTACTTC.